Below, 21 T cell receptor beta chains from the same sample are listed, as sequenced in a study of blood T cell repertoires in COVID-19. Clones were sequenced by immunoSEQ multiplex PCR, and TCRdb holds only the in-frame ones, with some missing. The sample has 98,000 or so clones, around 87% seen once. The sequenced sample consisted of peripheral blood. All receptors derive from a man aged 45-65 years with acute or convalescent COVID-19.

The CDR3 bases are TGCGCACCCCCCCCCAGGACTAGCGGGAGCGACATGGCCGGGGAGCTGTTTTTT. Its translation is CAPPPRTSGSDMAGELFF. This chain links TRBV10-1 with TRBJ2-2; TRBD2 matches at 13 bases. CDR3 length: 18 residues. CDR1 and CDR2 (germline): WNHNN, SYGVQD (reference sequence).

This chain connects TRBV6-5 to TRBJ2-2; TRBD1 might be the D (6 bases). V lost 11 bases to trimming and J lost 5 bases, with 15 bases between them. The germline CDR1 and CDR2 sequences are MNHEY and SVGAGI. This CDR3 spans 13 amino acids. CDR3 loop: CAGNREWTGELFF. The DNA of the CDR3 is TGTGCCGGCAACAGGGAATGGACCGGGGAGCTGTTTTTT.

The CDR3 region is CASSVSGGLEPLHF. CDR3 nucleotide sequence: TGTGCCAGCAGCGTCTCAGGGGGCCTCGAACCCCTCCACTTT. The rearrangement joins TRBV9 to TRBJ1-6, with 8 bases fitting TRBD1. The junction had 7 bases not matched to a gene; V was cut back by 2 bases and J by 12 bases. The CDR3 extends over 14 amino acids. Germline CDR1 and CDR2: SGDLS and YYNGEE.

This clone has more than one count but fewer than ten. The DNA of the CDR3 is TGTGCCAGCAGCCAAGGGAGGGGAGACACTGAAGCTTTCTTT. Translated: CASSQGRGDTEAFF. The chain has TRBV3-1 (or the pseudogene TRBV3-2) and TRBJ1-1, with D perhaps matching TRBD1 (5 bases). Per germline, CDR1 LGHDT and CDR2 YNNKEL (reference sequence). V gave up 1 base and J gave up 3 bases, with 9 bases separating them. This CDR3 is built from 14 residues.

The J gene is TRBJ2-5, the V gene TRBV3-1 (or the pseudogene TRBV3-2); 7 nucleotides align to TRBD1. This CDR3 spans 16 amino acids. CDR1 is LGHDT and CDR2 is YNNKEL in the germline V gene (reference sequence). V shed 5 bases and J 1 base; nucleotides not matched to a gene: 10. CDR3 loop: CASSSTDRLAQETQYF. The CDR3 DNA sequence: TGTGCCAGCAGCTCGACGGACAGGCTGGCCCAAGAGACCCAGTACTTC.

The gene calls are TRBV28 and TRBJ2-7; TRBD2 aligns across 13 bases. Unmatched junction bases numbered 21, after V lost 6 bases and J lost 4 bases. This CDR3 contains 20 residues. From germline, CDR1 is MDHEN and CDR2 SYDVKM. The CDR3 loop is CASRPLKGLAGVLPQYEQYF. The CDR3 nucleotides read TGTGCCAGCAGACCTCTTAAAGGACTAGCGGGAGTATTACCACAGTACGAGCAGTACTTC.

J is TRBJ1-4 and V is TRBV28; D gene uncertain. Germline CDR1 reads MDHEN; CDR2 reads SYDVKM. The V end was cut by 7 bases, the J end by 0 bases, with 12 bases between. The CDR3 is made up of 15 amino acids. CDR3 nucleotides: TGTGCCAGCACCCCCCTGGGAGCAACTAATGAAAAACTGTTTTTT. It codes for CASTPLGATNEKLFF.

The V gene is TRBV30, the J gene TRBJ1-6; 9 bases line up with TRBD1. Germline V gives CDR1 GTSNPN, CDR2 SVGIG (reference sequence). This CDR3 has 14 amino acids. The trim removed 2 bases at V and 7 bases at J, leaving 3 bases unmatched. CDR3 coding DNA: TGTGCCTGGAGTTTGACAGGGGGAAATTCACCCCTCCACTTT. It specifies CAWSLTGGNSPLHF.

V is TRBV5-4 and J is TRBJ2-7; possible D gene TRBD1, 6 bases. Germline lookup yields CDR1 SGHNT and CDR2 YYREEE (reference sequence). The CDR3 sequence is 13 residues long. The V and J ends lost 4 bases and 6 bases respectively, with 14 bases between them. CDR3 in DNA: TGTGCCAGCAGCACCCGGACAGACCGCGAGCAGTACTTC. It is translated as CASSTRTDREQYF.

This clone turned up a few times. The J gene is TRBJ2-7, the V gene TRBV4-1; TRBD1 matches 10 bases. The CDR3 covers 17 residues. V gave up 0 bases and J gave up 4 bases; unmatched junction bases: 9. Germline loops: CDR1 MGHRA, CDR2 YSYEKL. CDR3 residues: CASSQDQGTGERYEQYF. The CDR3 DNA follows: TGCGCCAGCAGCCAAGATCAGGGGACAGGGGAAAGGTACGAGCAGTACTTC.

The rearrangement joins TRBV15 to TRBJ2-7; no reliable D call. The germline V gene encodes CDR1 LNHNV and CDR2 YYDKDF (reference sequence). CDR3 size: 13 residues. Trimming pared 1 base from V and 6 bases from J, leaving 10 bases between. CDR3 sequence reads: CATSRVRTTEQYF. CDR3 coding DNA: TGTGCCACCAGCAGAGTTCGAACAACCGAGCAGTACTTC.

CDR3 region: CASSLLYNEQFF. The CDR3 coding sequence is TGTGCCAGCAGTTTACTATACAATGAGCAGTTCTTC. The V gene is TRBV28, the J gene TRBJ2-1; D uncertain. Germline assignment: CDR1 MDHEN and CDR2 SYDVKM. V dropped 2 bases and J dropped 4 bases, with 3 bases sitting between them. The CDR3 is made up of 12 amino acids.

J is TRBJ1-3 and V is TRBV5-1; no definite D call. The CDR3 loop spans 15 amino acids. Germline CDR1 reads SGHRS; CDR2 reads YFSETQ. Deletions cut 4 bases from V and 0 bases from J, with 11 bases between. CDR3 sequence reads: CASSVIGDSGNTIYF. The CDR3 DNA is TGCGCCAGCAGCGTAATCGGAGACTCTGGAAACACCATATATTTT.

This clone was observed once. This sequence joins TRBV12-5 and TRBJ2-1; 11 bases match TRBD2. Germline CDR1 is LGHNT and CDR2 is FRNRAP. CDR3 length: 15 amino acids. The J segment lost 7 bases and the V segment lost 0 bases, leaving 2 bases of the junction unmatched. CDR3 coding DNA: TGTGCTAGTGGTTTGGTACTAGCGGGAGATAATGAGCAGTTCTTC. This sequence encodes CASGLVLAGDNEQFF. Full variable domain (missing parts from reference TRBV12-5 and TRBJ2-1): DARVTQTPRHKVTEMGQEVTMRCQPILGHNTVFWYRQTMMQGLELLAYFRNRAPLDDSGMPKDRFSAEMPDATLATLKIQPSEPRDSAVYFCASGLVLAGDNEQFFGPGTRLTVL.

This chain connects TRBV19 to TRBJ2-7; 7 bases are a match to TRBD1. After removal of 4 bases from V and 1 base from J, the junction contained 4 bases not matched to a gene. CDR1 and CDR2 (germline): LNHDA, SQIVND (reference sequence). This CDR3 contains 14 residues. Here the CDR3 DNA reads TGTGCCAGTAGTAGGGGACAGAGTTCCTACGAGCAGTACTTC. Its translation is CASSRGQSSYEQYF.

This chain links TRBV7-9 with TRBJ2-1; possibly TRBD1 for D (5 bases). V dropped 3 bases and J dropped 2 bases, with 11 bases sitting between them. Germline-derived CDR1 and CDR2 are SEHNR and FQNEAQ (reference sequence). The CDR3 is 15 residues long. The CDR3 bases are TGTGCCAGCAGCTTGGAAAAGGGGACCTACAATGAGCAGTTCTTC. Its translation is CASSLEKGTYNEQFF.

The chain couples TRBV3-1 (or the pseudogene TRBV3-2) to TRBJ1-2, with 9 bases fitting TRBD1. With V trimmed by 4 bases and J by 7 bases, 7 bases remained unmatched. The CDR3 runs 14 residues. Germline loops: CDR1 LGHDT, CDR2 YNNKEL (reference sequence). The CDR3 bases are TGTGCCAGCAGCCCAGCCGGGACAGGGTTTGGCTACACCTTC. Protein sequence: CASSPAGTGFGYTF.

The V call is TRBV5-1, the J call TRBJ2-7, with 10 bases fitting TRBD2. The CDR3 extends over 15 amino acids. Germline V gene data show CDR1 as SGHRS and CDR2 as YFSETQ. With V trimmed by 4 bases and J by 4 bases, 8 bases remained unmatched. The CDR3 region has the DNA TGCGCCAGCAGCCTCTCCAGCGGGAGGGGGTACGAGCAGTACTTC. Protein: CASSLSSGRGYEQYF.

The chain employs TRBV3-1 (or the pseudogene TRBV3-2) and TRBJ1-2; 7 bases fit TRBD1. The CDR3 spans 13 residues. Per germline, CDR1 LGHDT and CDR2 YNNKEL (reference sequence). Losses at the gene ends were 6 bases for V and 2 bases for J; bases not matched to a gene: 3. The CDR3 is CASSRQGNYGYTF. The CDR3 bases are TGTGCCAGCAGTCGACAGGGAAACTATGGCTACACCTTC.

V gene TRBV20-1 combines with J gene TRBJ2-2; D gene uncertain. The CDR3 consists of 11 residues. Germline values: CDR1 DFQATT, CDR2 SNEGSKA (reference sequence). The CDR3 coding sequence is TGCAGGGTCCTACGAACCGGGGAGCTGTTTTTT. Translating gives CRVLRTGELFF.

The chain joins TRBV19 to TRBJ1-1; no definite D call. The germline V gene encodes CDR1 LNHDA and CDR2 SQIVND (reference sequence). Trimming removed 0 bases at V and 1 base at J, with 9 bases between. The CDR3 is 15 residues long. The CDR3 loop is CASSIDLRPNTEAFF. CDR3 nucleotide sequence: TGTGCCAGTAGTATAGATCTGAGGCCGAACACTGAAGCTTTCTTT.